What follows are 32 T cell receptor beta chains derived from one specimen sequenced in a study of graft-versus-host responses after intestinal transplantation listed by TCRdb under 2021. Their target antigens are unknown. Libraries were made using the immunoSEQ multiplex PCR assay. Entries here come from immuneACCESS through TCRdb and include only in-frame sequences with V and J called. Some clones fail to appear in such tables; in the studies checked, an unresolved V gene covers under half of the shortfall, and the cause of the remainder is unknown. This sample has under 65,000 clones in its table, and 90% to 95% of those were observed once. The ten largest clonotypes hold around 0.4% of the sample. The intended sense of this specimen's time point label: cells obtained before transplantation from donor or recipient. The sample consisted of unstimulated CD4+ T cells sorted from spleen or lymph node cells, taken before transplant. Receptor source: a human donor who was the organ donor for an intestinal transplant.

This rearrangement joins TRBV6-1 to TRBJ1-3; D remains ambiguous. Between the trimmed V and J ends, which lost 11 bases and 4 bases, there was a span of 12 bases. The CDR3 is made up of 12 amino acids. Per germline, CDR1 MNHNS and CDR2 SASEGT. CDR3 sequence: CAVKGPGNTIYF. CDR3 bases: TGTGCCGTTAAGGGTCCGGGAAACACCATATATTTT.

The rearrangement links TRBV9 to TRBJ2-3, with 8 bases aligning to TRBD2. This CDR3 has 15 residues. V was pared by 0 bases and J by 6 bases, with 6 bases of the junction left unmatched. Germline loops: CDR1 SGDLS, CDR2 YYNGEE. The CDR3 DNA sequence: TGTGCCAGCAGCGTAGAGGCGGGGGGTACCGATACGCAGTATTTT. Translated: CASSVEAGGTDTQYF.

The chain is built from TRBV7-2 and TRBJ2-5, with D unclear. Trimming pared 3 bases from V and 2 bases from J, leaving 10 bases between. Germline V gene data show CDR1 as SGHTA and CDR2 as FQGNSA. This CDR3 is built from 14 residues. The CDR3 loop reads CASSFRAVQETQYF. The CDR3 DNA reads TGTGCCAGCAGCTTCCGGGCGGTACAAGAGACCCAGTACTTC.

This clone occurred once. This sequence joins TRBV4-3 and TRBJ2-1, with no clear D. The CDR3 consists of 16 residues. V lost 1 base and J lost 0, with 10 bases in between. Germline CDR1 is LGHNA and CDR2 is YSLEER. CDR3 amino acids: CASSQGTRFSYNEQFF. Written as DNA, the CDR3 is TGCGCCAGCAGCCAAGGTACACGCTTCTCCTACAATGAGCAGTTCTTC.

The chain combines TRBV6-6 with TRBJ1-5; D is perhaps TRBD1 (6 bases). V lost 5 bases and J lost 5, with 10 bases in between. From germline, CDR1 is MNHNY and CDR2 SVGAGI (reference sequence). The CDR3 runs 13 residues. CDR3 residues: CASSPGQDQPQHF. The CDR3 coding sequence is TGTGCCAGCAGTCCGGGACAAGATCAGCCCCAGCATTTT.

The rearrangement links TRBV7-6 to TRBJ2-5; D is perhaps TRBD1 or TRBD2 (6 bases each). Trimming shortened V by 0 bases and J by 5 bases, and 16 bases separated the two germline ends. This CDR3 spans 16 amino acids. The germline V gene has CDR1 SGHVS and CDR2 FNYEAQ. The CDR3 spells CASSLAAARGRETQYF. The CDR3 DNA reads TGTGCCAGCAGCTTAGCGGCCGCCCGGGGGCGTGAGACCCAGTACTTC.

V is TRBV19 and J is TRBJ2-3; 9 bases match TRBD2. The CDR3 length is 21 residues. The V gene end was trimmed by 3 bases and the J gene end by 4 bases; junction bases not matched to a gene: 23. Germline loops: CDR1 LNHDA, CDR2 SQIVND (reference sequence). The chain's CDR3 is CASSIWGTGRTSGGSPDTQYF. CDR3 DNA sequence: TGTGCCAGTAGTATTTGGGGGACTGGTAGGACCAGCGGGGGGAGCCCAGATACGCAGTATTTT.

V gene TRBV27 combines with J gene TRBJ1-6; weak D call: TRBD1 (6 bases). CDR3 length equals 15 residues. V gave up 3 bases and J gave up 0 bases, with 6 bases separating them. The germline CDR1 and CDR2 sequences are MNHEY and SMNVEV (reference sequence). The CDR3, as DNA: TGTGCCAGCAGTTTGACAGGCTCCTATAATTCACCCCTCCACTTT. Its protein product is CASSLTGSYNSPLHF.

This sequence joins TRBV4-2 and TRBJ2-3, with 7 bases fitting TRBD2. The CDR3 covers 16 residues. Germline CDR1 is LGHNA and CDR2 is YNFKEQ. J lost 5 bases, V lost 5 bases, and 13 bases had no gene match. The CDR3 nucleotides are TGTGCCAGCAGCATGCCATCGGGGGGTCAGGGAGATACGCAGTATTTT. Protein: CASSMPSGGQGDTQYF.

The CDR3, as DNA: TGTGCCAGCAGCCAGCCAAGCGGGGGGGTACTAGAGACCCAGTACTTC. This encodes CASSQPSGGVLETQYF. This chain uses TRBV4-2 with TRBJ2-5; TRBD2 agrees at 10 bases. This CDR3 region has 16 residues. The V and J ends lost 3 bases and 4 bases, in that order; junction bases with no gene match: 8. From germline, CDR1 is LGHNA and CDR2 YNFKEQ.

This clone was found a few times. The chain recombines TRBV7-9 with TRBJ2-7; D might be TRBD2 (5 bases). Germline CDR1 reads SEHNR; CDR2 reads FQNEAQ (reference sequence). The CDR3 is made up of 14 amino acids. Between the trimmed V and J ends, which lost 1 base and 3 bases, there was a span of 10 bases. The CDR3 region is CASSLDPRDYEQYF. The CDR3 bases are TGTGCCAGCAGCTTAGACCCACGGGACTACGAGCAGTACTTC.

The chain has TRBV5-8 and TRBJ2-5, with 12 bases aligning to TRBD1. The V gene end was trimmed by 3 bases and the J gene end by 5 bases; junction bases not matched to a gene: 11. The CDR3 is 17 residues long. Germline-derived CDR1 and CDR2 are SGHTS and YDEGEE. Written as DNA, the CDR3 is TGTGCCAGCAGCTACCGGACCGGGACAGGGGGCCGGGAGACCCAGTACTTC. It yields the protein CASSYRTGTGGRETQYF.

The chain joins TRBV7-2 to TRBJ2-3, with 11 bases aligning to TRBD2. V trimming: 1 base; J trimming: 4 bases; junction bases outside the gene matches: 1. This CDR3 region has 15 residues. Germline lookup yields CDR1 SGHTA and CDR2 FQGNSA. The CDR3 DNA sequence: TGTGCCAGCAGCTTAGTAGCGGGGGGGCCAGATACGCAGTATTTT. This translates into CASSLVAGGPDTQYF.

The chain employs TRBV5-1 and TRBJ1-2; the D gene is possibly TRBD1 (6 bases). V was cut by 4 bases and J by 1 base, with 14 bases left in between. Germline CDR1 is SGHRS and CDR2 is YFSETQ. The CDR3 loop spans 15 amino acids. The DNA of the CDR3 is TGCGCCAGCAGCCTCGGAACACAGGGTAACTATGGCTACACCTTC. It yields the protein CASSLGTQGNYGYTF.

This chain joins TRBV2 and TRBJ2-4; TRBD1 matches 7 bases. Germline trimming cut 7 bases from V and 0 bases from J; bases unmatched to any gene: 18. Germline V CDR1 and CDR2: SNHLY, FYNNEI. There are 19 residues in the CDR3. The CDR3, as DNA: TGTGCCAGCAAGGAGGTCCCTACAGGGGCTCGGCTAGCCAAAAACATTCAGTACTTC. This encodes CASKEVPTGARLAKNIQYF.

V gene TRBV19 combines with J gene TRBJ2-7; D ambiguous. CDR3 length: 16 residues. Between the trimmed V and J ends, which lost 3 bases and 2 bases, there was a span of 17 bases. CDR1 is LNHDA and CDR2 is SQIVND in the germline V gene (reference sequence). The chain's CDR3 is CASSMFAPPFAYEQYF. The CDR3 DNA reads TGTGCCAGTAGTATGTTCGCCCCCCCCTTTGCCTACGAGCAGTACTTC.

Note on this clone: The same CDR3 also results from other DNA sequences found in this sample. The chain combines TRBV6-5 with TRBJ1-5; 9 bases match TRBD1. The CDR3 is 15 amino acids. V was pared by 0 bases and J by 7 bases, with 4 bases of the junction left unmatched. The germline CDR1 and CDR2 sequences are MNHEY and SVGAGI. CDR3 DNA: TGTGCCAGCAGTTACTCTTGGACAGGGGACCAGCCCCAGCATTTT. Encoded protein: CASSYSWTGDQPQHF.

The chain has TRBV4-1 and TRBJ2-1; D is possibly TRBD1 or TRBD2 (5 bases each). Trimming removed 1 base from V and 4 bases from J, with 14 bases in between. The germline V gene encodes CDR1 MGHRA and CDR2 YSYEKL. The CDR3 consists of 16 residues. This CDR3 reads CASSQGPGTQYNEQFF. CDR3 DNA: TGCGCCAGCAGCCAAGGACCCGGGACGCAGTACAATGAGCAGTTCTTC.

V is TRBV6-5 and J is TRBJ1-1; D is unclear. Germline CDR1 reads MNHEY; CDR2 reads SVGAGI. The CDR3 loop spans 16 amino acids. The V end was cut by 3 bases, the J end by 2 bases, with 16 bases between. This CDR3 reads CASSYSANRGNTEAFF. CDR3 DNA: TGTGCCAGCAGTTATTCGGCGAATCGGGGAAACACTGAAGCTTTCTTT.

The chain joins TRBV6-6 to TRBJ1-2, with 7 bases that match TRBD1. There are 11 residues in the CDR3. V trimming: 7 bases; J trimming: 6 bases; junction bases outside the gene matches: 2. The germline V gene has CDR1 MNHNY and CDR2 SVGAGI (reference sequence). DNA for the CDR3: TGTGCCAGCAAGGGGGCTCATGGCTACACCTTC. Amino acids: CASKGAHGYTF.

CDR3 region: CASSQGGNYGYTF. The CDR3 coding sequence is TGTGCCAGCAGCCAGGGGGGGAACTATGGCTACACCTTC. The chain is built from TRBV7-2 and TRBJ1-2, with 7 bases fitting TRBD1. CDR3 length: 13 amino acids. The germline V gene has CDR1 SGHTA and CDR2 FQGNSA. The trim removed 5 bases at V and 2 bases at J, leaving 2 bases unmatched.

The J gene is TRBJ2-1, the V gene TRBV4-2, with D possibly matching TRBD2 (6 bases). This CDR3 spans 16 amino acids. The ends were cut back, 0 bases at V and 0 bases at J, with 9 bases in the middle. CDR1 and CDR2 from the germline V gene are LGHNA and YNFKEQ. CDR3 sequence reads: CASSQELAGSYNEQFF. The CDR3 coding sequence is TGTGCCAGCAGCCAAGAACTAGCCGGCTCCTACAATGAGCAGTTCTTC.

V usage is TRBV2 and J usage is TRBJ1-4; D possibly corresponds to TRBD1 (6 bases). Germline lookup yields CDR1 SNHLY and CDR2 FYNNEI. The CDR3 is made up of 14 amino acids. V gave up 4 bases and J gave up 3 bases, with 9 bases separating them. The CDR3 DNA sequence: TGTGCCAGCAGTGTGAGGGGGGCTAATGAAAAACTGTTTTTT. It codes for CASSVRGANEKLFF.

CDR3 protein: CASSQNIGTGELFF. CDR3 bases: TGTGCCAGCAGCCAGAATATTGGCACCGGGGAGCTGTTTTTT. This sequence joins TRBV7-3 and TRBJ2-2; D remains ambiguous. The CDR3 contains 14 residues. Germline CDR1 reads SGHTA; CDR2 reads FQGTGA. The V gene lost 5 bases and the J gene lost 4 bases, with 11 bases spanning the gap.

The gene calls are TRBV2 and TRBJ2-6; 8 bases align to TRBD2. The CDR3 covers 15 residues. V trimming: 6 bases; J trimming: 2 bases; junction bases outside the gene matches: 3. Germline CDR1 is SNHLY and CDR2 is FYNNEI. The CDR3: CASSQTSAGANVLTF. In nucleotides, the CDR3 is TGTGCCAGCAGCCAGACTAGCGCTGGGGCCAACGTCCTGACTTTC.

The V gene is TRBV5-1, the J gene TRBJ2-7, with D perhaps given as TRBD1 or TRBD2 (5 bases each). The CDR3 length is 18 residues. V lost 6 bases and J lost 2, with 27 bases in between. From germline, CDR1 is SGHRS and CDR2 YFSETQ. In DNA, the CDR3 is TGCGCCAGCACCAGAGGCAGGGCGAGGGGCCCAGGCGCCTACGAGCAGTACTTC. Its protein product is CASTRGRARGPGAYEQYF.

The rearrangement uses TRBV5-4 and TRBJ1-4; D gene ambiguous. The CDR3 runs 17 residues. V lost 0 bases to trimming and J lost 0 bases, with 12 bases between them. Germline CDR1 SGHNT, CDR2 YYREEE (reference sequence). The CDR3 spells CASSLGGRYATNEKLFF. The CDR3 bases are TGTGCCAGCAGCTTGGGTGGGCGGTACGCAACTAATGAAAAACTGTTTTTT. The complete variable domain, with remaining parts taken from reference TRBV5-4 and TRBJ1-4, reads ETGVTQSPTHLIKTRGQQVTLRCSSQSGHNTVSWYQQALGQGPQFIFQYYREEENGRGNFPPRFSGLQFPNYSSELNVNALELDDSALYLCASSLGGRYATNEKLFFGSGTQLSVL.

The chain joins TRBV5-1 to TRBJ2-3; 15 bases are a match to TRBD2. Germline CDR1 reads SGHRS; CDR2 reads YFSETQ. The CDR3 contains 17 residues. Trimming removed 0 bases from V and 4 bases from J; junction bases left unmatched: 3. Here the CDR3 reads CASSLGTSGGAPDTQYF. The CDR3 DNA follows: TGCGCCAGCAGCTTGGGGACTAGCGGGGGGGCACCAGATACGCAGTATTTT.

The chain combines TRBV27 with TRBJ2-3; D unclear. The CDR3 length is 15 residues. Germline-derived CDR1 and CDR2 are MNHEY and SMNVEV (reference sequence). V was pared by 5 bases and J by 7 bases, with 19 bases between. The CDR3: CASSPGPLPFYTQYF. CDR3 nucleotides: TGTGCCAGCAGTCCTGGGCCTCTGCCCTTCTATACGCAGTATTTT.

The chain employs TRBV5-6 and TRBJ2-2, with D possibly called TRBD1 or TRBD2 (5 bases each). V shed 2 bases and J shed 1 base, with 9 bases lying between them. Germline CDR1 SGHDT, CDR2 YYEEEE. CDR3 length equals 15 residues. CDR3 amino acids: CASSFMGVNTGELFF. The DNA for the CDR3 is TGTGCCAGCAGCTTCATGGGGGTGAACACCGGGGAGCTGTTTTTT. Filled out from reference TRBV5-6 and TRBJ2-2, the complete variable domain reads DAGVTQSPTHLIKTRGQQVTLRCSPKSGHDTVSWYQQALGQGPQFIFQYYEEEERQRGNFPDRFSGHQFPNYSSELNVNALLLGDSALYLCASSFMGVNTGELFFGEGSRLTVL.

The chain is built from TRBV7-9 and TRBJ1-1; perhaps TRBD1 as D (6 bases). The CDR3 sequence is 14 residues long. Germline assignment: CDR1 SEHNR and CDR2 FQNEAQ (reference sequence). With 2 bases removed from V and 6 bases from J, the gap between germline ends came to 13 bases. CDR3 residues: CASSLKQGEAEAFF. The CDR3 region has the DNA TGTGCCAGCAGCTTAAAACAGGGAGAAGCTGAAGCTTTCTTT.

The gene calls are TRBV10-3 and TRBJ1-2, with D unclear. The CDR3 contains 12 residues. CDR1 and CDR2 (germline): ENHRY, SYGVKD. Trimming stripped 4 bases from V and 4 bases from J, with 7 bases between. The CDR3 protein is CAISGEVYGYTF. CDR3 coding DNA: TGTGCCATCAGTGGCGAGGTCTATGGCTACACCTTC.